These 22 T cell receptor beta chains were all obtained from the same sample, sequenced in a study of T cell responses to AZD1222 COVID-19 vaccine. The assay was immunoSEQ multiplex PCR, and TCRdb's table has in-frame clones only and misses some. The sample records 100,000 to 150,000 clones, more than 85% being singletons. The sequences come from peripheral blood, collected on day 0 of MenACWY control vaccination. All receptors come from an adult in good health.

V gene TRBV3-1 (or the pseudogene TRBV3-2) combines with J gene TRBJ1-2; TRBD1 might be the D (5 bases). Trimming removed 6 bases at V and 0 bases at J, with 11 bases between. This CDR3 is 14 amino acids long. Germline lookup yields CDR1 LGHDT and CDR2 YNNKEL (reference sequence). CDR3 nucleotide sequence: TGTGCCAGCAGACACGGGACGGCTAACTATGGCTACACCTTC. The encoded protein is CASRHGTANYGYTF.

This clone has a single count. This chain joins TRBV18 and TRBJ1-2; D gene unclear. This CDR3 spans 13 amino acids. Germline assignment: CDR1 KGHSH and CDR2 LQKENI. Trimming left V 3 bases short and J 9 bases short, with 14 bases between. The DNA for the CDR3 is TGTGCCAGCTCACCCGGGAAGGGTGGGAGCTACACCTTC. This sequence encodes CASSPGKGGSYTF.

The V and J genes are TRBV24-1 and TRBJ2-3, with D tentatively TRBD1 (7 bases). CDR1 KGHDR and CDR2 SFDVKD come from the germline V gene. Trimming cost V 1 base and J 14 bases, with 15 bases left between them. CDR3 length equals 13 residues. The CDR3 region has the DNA TGTGCCACCAGTGATTTTAGCGGACAGGTAGTGTATTTT. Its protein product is CATSDFSGQVVYF.

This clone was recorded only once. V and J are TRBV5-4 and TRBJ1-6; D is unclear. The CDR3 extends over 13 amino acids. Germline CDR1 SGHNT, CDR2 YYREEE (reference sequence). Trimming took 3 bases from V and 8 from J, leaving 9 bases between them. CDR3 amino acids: CASSSFEDSPLHF. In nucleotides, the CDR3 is TGTGCCAGCAGCTCGTTTGAGGATTCACCCCTCCACTTT.

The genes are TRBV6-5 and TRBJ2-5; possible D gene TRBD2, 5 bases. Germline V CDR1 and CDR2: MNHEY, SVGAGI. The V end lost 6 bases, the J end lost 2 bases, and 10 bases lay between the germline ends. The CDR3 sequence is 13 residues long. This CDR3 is CASSPPGQETQYF. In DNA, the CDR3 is TGTGCCAGCAGCCCCCCGGGGCAAGAGACCCAGTACTTC.

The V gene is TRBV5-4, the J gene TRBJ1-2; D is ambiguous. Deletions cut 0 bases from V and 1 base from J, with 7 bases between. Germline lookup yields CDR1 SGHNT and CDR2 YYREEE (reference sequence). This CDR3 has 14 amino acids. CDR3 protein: CASSLVADNYGYTF. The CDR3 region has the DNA TGTGCCAGCAGCTTGGTGGCGGATAACTATGGCTACACCTTC.

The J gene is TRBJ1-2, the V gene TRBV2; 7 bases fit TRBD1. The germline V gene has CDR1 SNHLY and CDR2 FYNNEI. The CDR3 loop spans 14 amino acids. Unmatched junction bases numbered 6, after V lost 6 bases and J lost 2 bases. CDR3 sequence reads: CASRRGQSNYGYTF. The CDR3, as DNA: TGTGCCAGCAGGAGGGGACAGTCAAACTATGGCTACACCTTC. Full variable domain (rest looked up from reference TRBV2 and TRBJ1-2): EPEVTQTPSHQVTQMGQEVILRCVPISNHLYFYWYRQILGQKVEFLVSFYNNEISEKSEIFDDQFSVERPDGSNFTLKIRSTKLEDSAMYFCASRRGQSNYGYTFGSGTRLTVV.

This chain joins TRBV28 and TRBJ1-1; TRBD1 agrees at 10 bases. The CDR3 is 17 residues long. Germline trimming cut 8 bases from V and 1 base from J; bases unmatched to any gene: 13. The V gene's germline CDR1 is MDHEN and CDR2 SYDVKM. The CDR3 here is CASLRFGTGEKNTEAFF. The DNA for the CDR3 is TGTGCCAGCCTAAGATTCGGGACAGGGGAAAAGAACACTGAAGCTTTCTTT.

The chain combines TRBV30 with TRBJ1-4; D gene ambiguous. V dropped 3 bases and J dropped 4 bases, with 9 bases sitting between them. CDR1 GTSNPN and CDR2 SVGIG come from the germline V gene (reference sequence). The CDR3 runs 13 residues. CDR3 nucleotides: TGTGCCTGGAGATATAGGGATAATGAAAAACTGTTTTTT. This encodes CAWRYRDNEKLFF.

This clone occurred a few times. The CDR3 region is CADEWAGGGDEQFF. Here the CDR3 DNA reads TGTGCCGACGAATGGGCAGGGGGCGGCGATGAGCAGTTCTTC. The chain is built from TRBV2 and TRBJ2-1; TRBD1 matches at 8 bases. Per the germline V gene, CDR1 is SNHLY and CDR2 is FYNNEI. This CDR3 spans 14 amino acids. The ends lost 11 bases at V and 8 bases at J; junction bases unmatched: 14.

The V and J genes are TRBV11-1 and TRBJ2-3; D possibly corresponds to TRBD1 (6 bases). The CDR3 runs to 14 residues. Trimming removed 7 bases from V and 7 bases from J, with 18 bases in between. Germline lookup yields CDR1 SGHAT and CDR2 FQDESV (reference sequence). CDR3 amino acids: CASKTRQEGNTQYF. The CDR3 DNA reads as TGTGCCAGCAAAACGAGACAGGAAGGGAATACGCAGTATTTT.

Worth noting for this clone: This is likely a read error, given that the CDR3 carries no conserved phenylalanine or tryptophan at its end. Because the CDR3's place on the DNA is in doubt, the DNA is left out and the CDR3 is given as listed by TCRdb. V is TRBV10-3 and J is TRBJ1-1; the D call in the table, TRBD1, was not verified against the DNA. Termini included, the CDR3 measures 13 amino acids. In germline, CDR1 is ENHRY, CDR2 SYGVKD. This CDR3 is CAISAAGQGDVKV.

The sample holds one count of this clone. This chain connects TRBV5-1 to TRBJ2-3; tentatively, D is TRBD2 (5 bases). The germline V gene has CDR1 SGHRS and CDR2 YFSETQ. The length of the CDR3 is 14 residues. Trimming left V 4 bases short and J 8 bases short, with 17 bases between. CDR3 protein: CASSPLASRGTQYF. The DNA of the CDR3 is TGCGCCAGCAGCCCGTTAGCGTCCCGGGGTACGCAGTATTTT.

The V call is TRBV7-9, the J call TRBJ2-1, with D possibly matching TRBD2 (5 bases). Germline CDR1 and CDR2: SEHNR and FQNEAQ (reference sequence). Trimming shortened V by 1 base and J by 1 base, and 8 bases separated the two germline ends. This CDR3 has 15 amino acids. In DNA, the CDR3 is TGTGCCAGCAGCTTAGGGGCGGGTTCCTACAATGAGCAGTTCTTC. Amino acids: CASSLGAGSYNEQFF.

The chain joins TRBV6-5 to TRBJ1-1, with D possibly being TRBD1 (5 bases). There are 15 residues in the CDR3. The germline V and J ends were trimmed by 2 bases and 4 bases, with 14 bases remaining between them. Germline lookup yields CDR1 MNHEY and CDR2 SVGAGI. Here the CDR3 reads CASSYVGGAVTEAFF. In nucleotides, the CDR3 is TGTGCCAGCAGTTACGTGGGGGGTGCGGTCACTGAAGCTTTCTTT.

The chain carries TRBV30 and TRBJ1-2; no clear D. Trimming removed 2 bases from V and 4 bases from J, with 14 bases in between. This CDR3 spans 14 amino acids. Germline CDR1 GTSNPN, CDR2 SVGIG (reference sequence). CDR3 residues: CAWSSYTAGYGYTF. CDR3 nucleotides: TGTGCCTGGAGTTCCTACACGGCAGGCTATGGCTACACCTTC.

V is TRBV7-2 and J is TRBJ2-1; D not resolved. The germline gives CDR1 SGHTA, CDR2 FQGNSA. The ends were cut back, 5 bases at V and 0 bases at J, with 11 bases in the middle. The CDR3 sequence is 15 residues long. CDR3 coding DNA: TGTGCCAGCAGCCTGGGCGAAGGCTCCTACAATGAGCAGTTCTTC. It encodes CASSLGEGSYNEQFF.

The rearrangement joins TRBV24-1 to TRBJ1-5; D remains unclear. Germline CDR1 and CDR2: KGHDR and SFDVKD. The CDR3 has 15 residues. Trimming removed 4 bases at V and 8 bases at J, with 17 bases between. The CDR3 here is CATSDPRVTPEPQHF. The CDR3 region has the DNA TGTGCCACCAGTGACCCAAGGGTGACACCGGAGCCCCAGCATTTT.

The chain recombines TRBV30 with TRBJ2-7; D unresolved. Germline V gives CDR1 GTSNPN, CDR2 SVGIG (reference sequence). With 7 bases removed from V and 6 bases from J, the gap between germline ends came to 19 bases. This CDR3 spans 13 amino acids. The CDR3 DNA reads TGTGCCTCCTCTAACGGGTTTTCGGGCGAGCAGTACTTC. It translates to CASSNGFSGEQYF.

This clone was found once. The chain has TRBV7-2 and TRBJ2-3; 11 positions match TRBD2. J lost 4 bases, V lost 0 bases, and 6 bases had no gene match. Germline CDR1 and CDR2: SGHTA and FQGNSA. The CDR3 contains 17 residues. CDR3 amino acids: CASSLAGTSGLSDTQYF. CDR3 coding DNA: TGTGCCAGCAGCTTAGCCGGGACTAGCGGATTATCAGATACGCAGTATTTT.

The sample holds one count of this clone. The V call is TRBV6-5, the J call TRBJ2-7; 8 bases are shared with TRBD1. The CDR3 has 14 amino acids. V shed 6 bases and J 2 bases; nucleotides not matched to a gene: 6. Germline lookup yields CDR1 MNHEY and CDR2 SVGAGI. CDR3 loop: CASSSQGATYEQYF. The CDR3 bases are TGTGCCAGCAGCTCTCAGGGGGCTACCTACGAGCAGTACTTC.

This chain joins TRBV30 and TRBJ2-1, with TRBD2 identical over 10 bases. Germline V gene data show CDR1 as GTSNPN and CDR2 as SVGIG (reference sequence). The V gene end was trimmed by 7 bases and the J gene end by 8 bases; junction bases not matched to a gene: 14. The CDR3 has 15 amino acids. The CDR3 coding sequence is TGTGCCTCCAAAGCGGGAGGGGGGCCTATGGATGAGCAGTTCTTC. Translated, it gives CASKAGGGPMDEQFF.